The 17 T cell receptor beta chains below come from one sample, sequenced in a study of Ad26.COV2.S vaccination and SARS-CoV-2 variants. Data came from immunoSEQ multiplex PCR; TCRdb stores just in-frame clones and leaves some out. The sample yields some 340,000 clones, approximately 86% seen once. The treatment denotes: around 19 received Ad26.COV2.S at low or high dose, single or two shots; roughly 5 received placebo; per-sample allocation not given. Following the first vaccine or placebo injection, samples were taken on day 63. This specimen consisted of peripheral blood, obtained in a trial of Ad26.COV2.S vaccine versus placebo. The source of these receptors is a person aged 18-60 years who received the Ad26.COV2.S COVID-19 vaccine or a placebo.

This clone showed up just a few times. The chain couples TRBV11-2 to TRBJ2-2; a weak D match, TRBD1 (5 bases). V was pared by 2 bases and J by 3 bases, with 16 bases between. The germline CDR1 and CDR2 sequences are SGHAT and FQNNGV. The CDR3 runs to 17 residues. In DNA, the CDR3 is TGTGCCAGCAGCTTAAAGGGGTTTAGGCAGCACACCGGGGAGCTGTTTTTT. Encoded protein: CASSLKGFRQHTGELFF.

V and J are TRBV5-1 and TRBJ2-7, with D possibly being TRBD2 (6 bases). From germline, CDR1 is SGHRS and CDR2 YFSETQ. The CDR3 runs to 14 residues. Trimming stripped 0 bases from V and 4 bases from J, with 11 bases between. This chain's CDR3 is CASSLEGTLYEQYF. The DNA for the CDR3 is TGCGCCAGCAGCTTGGAAGGGACTCTTTACGAGCAGTACTTC.

The V gene is TRBV4-3, the J gene TRBJ1-4, with 11 bases fitting TRBD1. V lost 4 bases, J lost 8 bases, and 6 bases stayed unmatched. Germline-derived CDR1 and CDR2 are LGHNA and YSLEER. The CDR3 has 15 amino acids. The CDR3 DNA is TGCGCCAGCAGCCCGACCGGGACAGGGGGAGAAAAACTGTTTTTT. This encodes CASSPTGTGGEKLFF.

J is TRBJ1-2 and V is TRBV19; D is unresolved. With 7 bases removed from V and 0 bases from J, the gap between germline ends came to 9 bases. Germline values: CDR1 LNHDA, CDR2 SQIVND (reference sequence). This CDR3 spans 13 amino acids. This CDR3 is CASTASANYGYTF. In DNA form, the CDR3 reads TGTGCCAGTACAGCTTCAGCTAACTATGGCTACACCTTC.

This clone is a singleton in its sample. A read error may produce the germline difference seen at one junction end. The chain recombines TRBV7-7 with TRBJ2-1; D uncertain. Germline CDR1 SSHAT, CDR2 FNYEAQ (reference sequence). The length of the CDR3 is 13 residues. The CDR3 loop reads CASSLSSSTEQFF. The CDR3 coding sequence is TGTGCTAGCAGCTTAAGTAGTTCCACTGAGCAGTTCTTC.

This clone appeared a single time. This chain links TRBV2 with TRBJ1-4; 9 bases line up with TRBD1. The CDR3 length is 14 residues. V lost 1 base, J lost 8 bases, and 2 bases stayed unmatched. Per the germline V gene, CDR1 is SNHLY and CDR2 is FYNNEI. The CDR3 region has the DNA TGTGCCAGCAGTGAAGACAGGGGGCGGGAAAAACTGTTTTTT. This gives the protein CASSEDRGREKLFF. Combining the CDR3 with reference TRBV2 and TRBJ1-4 gives the whole variable domain EPEVTQTPSHQVTQMGQEVILRCVPISNHLYFYWYRQILGQKVEFLVSFYNNEISEKSEIFDDQFSVERPDGSNFTLKIRSTKLEDSAMYFCASSEDRGREKLFFGSGTQLSVL.

The chain joins TRBV6-5 to TRBJ1-1, with TRBD1 matching 8 bases. The CDR3 contains 13 residues. V shed 7 bases and J 6 bases; nucleotides not matched to a gene: 7. From germline, CDR1 is MNHEY and CDR2 SVGAGI. CDR3 in DNA: TGTGCCAGCACGATGGACAGGGACCCTGAAGCTTTCTTT. Protein product: CASTMDRDPEAFF.

The table lists this clone with a few counts. The chain carries TRBV30 and TRBJ1-2; TRBD1 is a possible D gene (5 bases). CDR1 is GTSNPN and CDR2 is SVGIG in the germline V gene (reference sequence). CDR3 size: 15 residues. V lost 0 bases and J 5 bases, leaving 16 bases between the germline ends. As DNA, the CDR3 is TGTGCCTGGAGTGTAGCAAGGGGAGGACCTTATGGCTACACCTTC. Translated, it gives CAWSVARGGPYGYTF.

The chain uses TRBV12-3 or TRBV12-4 and TRBJ1-2, with D uncertain. This CDR3 comprises 13 residues. V lost 5 bases and J 1 base, leaving 8 bases between the germline ends. CDR3 nucleotide sequence: TGTGCCAGCAGTAGACACCGTAACTATGGCTACACCTTC. Its protein product is CASSRHRNYGYTF.

This chain links TRBV3-1 (or the pseudogene TRBV3-2) with TRBJ2-4, with 9 bases fitting TRBD1. J was trimmed by 0 bases and V by 3 bases; bases with no gene match: 6. CDR3 length equals 17 residues. Germline V gives CDR1 LGHDT, CDR2 YNNKEL (reference sequence). The CDR3: CASSHSDRGLAKNIQYF. In DNA form, the CDR3 reads TGTGCCAGCAGCCACTCGGACAGGGGCCTAGCCAAAAACATTCAGTACTTC.

The chain carries TRBV7-2 and TRBJ1-2; D may be TRBD1 (6 bases). From germline, CDR1 is SGHTA and CDR2 FQGNSA. This CDR3 is 15 amino acids long. Trimming stripped 2 bases from V and 4 bases from J, with 14 bases between. CDR3 in amino acids: CASSLSRTGSYGYTF. CDR3 nucleotide sequence: TGTGCCAGCAGCTTATCCCGTACAGGGAGCTATGGCTACACCTTC.

This chain connects TRBV5-1 to TRBJ2-1, with a weak D call TRBD1 (5 bases). V dropped 5 bases and J dropped 6 bases, with 12 bases sitting between them. Looked up from germline, CDR1 is SGHRS and CDR2 is YFSETQ. This CDR3 region has 13 residues. In DNA, the CDR3 is TGCGCCAGCAGGGGGCAAGCTCCCAATGAGCAGTTCTTC. Protein: CASRGQAPNEQFF.

The CDR3 is CASSPLGQGVNEQFF. The CDR3 region has the DNA TGTGCCAGCAGCCCCCTGGGACAGGGCGTGAATGAGCAGTTCTTC. The chain is built from TRBV7-2 and TRBJ2-1; TRBD1 matches at 9 bases. Germline assignment: CDR1 SGHTA and CDR2 FQGNSA. Trimming at V came to 5 bases and at J to 7 bases, leaving 9 bases not matched to a gene. The CDR3 runs to 15 residues.

The chain links TRBV2 to TRBJ2-5; perhaps TRBD2 as D (6 bases). This CDR3 is built from 16 residues. Germline V gives CDR1 SNHLY, CDR2 FYNNEI. V was cut by 1 base and J by 7 bases, with 19 bases left in between. The CDR3 sequence is CASSEGILTRAGTQYF. In DNA form, the CDR3 reads TGTGCCAGCAGTGAAGGCATACTAACCCGAGCGGGGACCCAGTACTTC. Based on the CDR3 plus reference TRBV2 and TRBJ2-5, the full variable domain is EPEVTQTPSHQVTQMGQEVILRCVPISNHLYFYWYRQILGQKVEFLVSFYNNEISEKSEIFDDQFSVERPDGSNFTLKIRSTKLEDSAMYFCASSEGILTRAGTQYFGPGTRLLVL.

V and J are TRBV7-3 and TRBJ2-2; D gene unclear. V lost 2 bases, J lost 7 bases, and 8 bases lay in between. This CDR3 contains 13 residues. The germline V gene has CDR1 SGHTA and CDR2 FQGTGA. The CDR3 DNA reads TGTGCCAGCAGCTTAGTTGATAGCGGGGAGCTGTTTTTT. It specifies CASSLVDSGELFF.

This clone was seen once. The chain has TRBV9 and TRBJ2-5; 12 nucleotides match TRBD2. Losses at the gene ends were 4 bases for V and 4 bases for J; bases not matched to a gene: 11. Germline loops: CDR1 SGDLS, CDR2 YYNGEE. CDR3 length equals 17 residues. CDR3 loop: CASSHSSSGGVLETQYF. As DNA, the CDR3 is TGTGCCAGCAGCCATTCATCTAGCGGGGGGGTACTAGAGACCCAGTACTTC.

This chain connects TRBV2 to TRBJ2-5; 10 nucleotides align to TRBD2. The J segment lost 7 bases and the V segment lost 5 bases, leaving 10 bases of the junction unmatched. The CDR3 spans 15 residues. Germline V gene data show CDR1 as SNHLY and CDR2 as FYNNEI. Here the CDR3 DNA reads TGTGCCAGCAGTTCCTCCACTAGCGGGGTAGGGACCCAGTACTTC. Its protein is CASSSSTSGVGTQYF.